A selection of T cell receptor beta chains follows, all from one sample in a study of vaccination and CD4 T cells after COVID-19. TCRdb re-called the PCR reads with MiXCR, one entry per CDR3 protein. The repertoire has about 9,400 distinct CDR3 sequences, 33% of them found once; the top ten carry approximately 22%. No antigen is known for these receptors. The sequencing input was CD4+ T cells from blood, cultured in vitro. The receptors were gathered from a human donor in good health. Both conserved end residues are part of each CDR3.

v_gene	len	CDR3aa
TRBV27	16	CASSLGTGGHTGELFF
TRBV5-4	16	CASSLGGGGPPHEQYF
TRBV7-7	13	CASSLVSGDTQYF
TRBV6-1	14	CASSRQGGDYGYTF
TRBV10-3	14	CAIRIRTDNYGYTF
TRBV30	12	CAWSTLQETQYF
TRBV25-1	13	CERTGTAGSGYTF
TRBV20-1	14	CSARGQGLTGELFF
TRBV20-1	12	CSVGEMTDTQYF
TRBV6-2/TRBV6-3	10	CASGAYGYTF
TRBV6-5	14	CASSYSGTAYEQYF
TRBV10-2	14	CAISPGTQDYEQYF
TRBV11-3	16	CASSLGGWYERDTQYF
TRBV6-5	15	CASSYGGALADTQYF
TRBV5-1	14	CASSRTGTNTEAFF
TRBV19	15	CASSMRAGSDNEQFF
TRBV7-8	13	CASSLADSYEQYF
TRBV2	10	CASSDREAFF
TRBV24-1	14	CATSDWDSQETQYF
TRBV6-5	14	CASSYSGTTYEQYF
TRBV6-1	12	CASTDSYNEQFF
TRBV20-1	14	CSAGKGGSNYGYTF
TRBV6-1	14	CASSVTGLGETQYF
TRBV6-5	18	CASSYESGGGGNTGELFF
TRBV19	13	CASSFPGTGIRFF
TRBV20-1	15	CSATGLAGGPGTQYF
TRBV12-5	13	CASGTASTDTQYF
TRBV15	14	CATSSPTGRNGYTF
TRBV5-4	15	CASSLSSSSTDTQYF
TRBV10-3	13	CAIRDVNNQPQHF
TRBV24-1	13	CATSDPGNQPQHF
TRBV7-2	15	CASGNRALSTDTQYF
TRBV30	11	CACEPRTGAFF
TRBV6-1	16	CASTDRPQGVDEKLFF
TRBV7-3	13	CASSPGLAGEQFF
TRBV5-1	14	CASSRRLGADTQYF
TRBV20-1	10	CSARRGELFF
TRBV7-9	17	CASSSPENLLSNQPQHF
TRBV6-5	14	CASSYSTGNTEAFF
TRBV4-3	16	CASSQGRAMLFGGYTF
TRBV29-1	12	CSVSRDSGGYTF
TRBV27	16	CASSSPTDRQNQPQHF
TRBV12-3/TRBV12-4	14	CASSSGTGVQPQHF
TRBV20-1	17	CSARDILTSGHTDTQYF
TRBV7-8	15	CASSTRQDFSDTQYF
TRBV6-2/TRBV6-3	16	CASSPPTSQGNQPQHF
TRBV30	15	CAWSVRLAASYEQYF
TRBV6-5	16	CASSYSPVSGANVLTF
TRBV7-6	13	CASSTGLGTEAFF
TRBV5-1	13	CASSLVSLSEAFF
TRBV28	16	CASSFQRGLGNQPQHF